This paragraph covers one T cell receptor beta chain sequence. Its cognate antigen is unknown. The PCR made use of 60 Vbeta and 13 Jbeta primers. Produced via immunoSEQ multiplex PCR; TCRdb's table is partial and in-frame only. The table includes about 160,000 clones, 70% to 90% detected once. This record comes from a study of cytomegalovirus exposure and HLA in healthy donors. Study-wide points: Within an earlier analysis, most TCR beta V segments proved productive either about 90% or about 30% of the time. HLA restriction was apparent for most CMV-associated TCR beta chains in a later analysis.

Trimming removed 5 bases from V and 5 bases from J, with 14 bases in between. This CDR3 is 14 amino acids long. Germline V gives CDR1 SGHAT, CDR2 FQNNGV. V usage is TRBV11-2 and J usage is TRBJ2-3, with a possible D match to TRBD1 (6 bases). The source is a man aged 18-30 years in good health and CMV-seropositive. Source material: PBMCs. The CDR3 reads CASSQGTSKDTQYF. CDR3 in DNA: TGTGCCAGCAGCCAGGGGACATCGAAAGATACGCAGTATTTT.